The subject of this entry is one T cell receptor beta chain. V was pared by 1 base and J by 10 bases, with 10 bases between. Germline values: CDR1 SEHNR, CDR2 FQNEAQ (reference sequence). This CDR3 comprises 12 residues. Some clones are missing from TCRdb's copy, which holds only in-frame ones; the method was immunoSEQ multiplex PCR. The sample holds about 290,000 clones, nearly 90% seen once. The sample belongs to a study of blood T cell repertoires in COVID-19. Sequenced sample: peripheral blood. The chain joins TRBV7-9 to TRBJ1-1, with a weak D call TRBD1 (5 bases). This receptor was obtained from a woman aged 25 to 45 with COVID-19, enrolled during active disease. This CDR3 is CASSLETARAFF. The CDR3 DNA follows: TGTGCCAGCAGCTTAGAGACAGCTCGAGCTTTCTTT.